Here is one T cell receptor (beta chain) with its context. With V trimmed by 5 bases and J by 5 bases, 5 bases remained unmatched. Germline V gene data show CDR1 as MDHEN and CDR2 as SYDVKM. The CDR3 sequence is 13 residues long. This specimen comes from a study of T cell changes during pregnancy in multiple sclerosis. Using immunoSEQ multiplex PCR, the repertoire was profiled, and TCRdb retains in-frame clones only, with some absent. Among about 22,000 clones listed, about 89% were seen once. This chain links TRBV28 with TRBJ1-2, with 7 bases that match TRBD1. This material consisted of CD4+ T cells from peripheral blood mononuclear cells, taken after pregnancy. This TCR derives from a female donor in good health, enrolled as a control in a pregnancy study. CDR3 bases: TGTGCCAGCAGTATCGGGACAGATTATGGCTACACCTTC. It translates to CASSIGTDYGYTF.